The T cell receptor (beta chain) under discussion was sequenced for a study of blood T cells in healthy people across ages (dated by TCRdb to between 2015 and 2016). In terms of the full investigation: In model experiments, template switching captured about one uniquely barcoded TCR beta cDNA molecule for every two T cells. Using deep sequencing normalized with unique cDNA molecular identifiers, the study measured how TCR beta repertoire diversity changes with age. The donors were split into four age groups: young (average 16 years), middle-aged (about 40), aged (62) and long-lived (under 85). To avoid experimental bias, donors of different ages were distributed randomly across sequencing lanes. For two donors (one aged 18 to 29 and one aged 80 or older), the study analyzed two additional independent replicas of 1 million unique cDNA reads from the same blood draw.

Donors were approximately 42 systemically healthy Caucasian individuals from Russia aged 6 to 90 years. Each donor gave ten milliliters of peripheral blood, collected into EDTA-treated Vacutainer tubes. PBMCs were isolated by Ficoll-Paque density-gradient centrifugation, with at least 6 million obtained per sample. Total RNA, at least 5 micrograms per sample, was extracted from PBMCs with Trizol reagent. For every donor, flow cytometry on a PBMC aliquot measured the percentage of naive CD45RAhigh/CD27high T cells. From cysteine to phenylalanine, the CDR3 is 13 amino acids long. The read is trimmed to its CDR3 DNA, 39 bases read in frame from base 1. Looking up the germline V gene yields CDR1 SGHTA and CDR2 FQGTGA. Trimming at the junction amounts to 5 bases on V and 1 base on J, and the germline ends lie 6 bases apart. Library preparation was by 5' RACE. Sequencing took place on an Illumina HiSeq 2500. A second roughly 7 to 12 cycle PCR used a sample-barcoded 5' primer and a J-beta primer mix. Each TCR beta cDNA molecule received a unique molecular identifier from a template-switch 5' adaptor carrying 12 random nucleotides. Each sample yielded at least 2.5 million CDR3-containing paired-end reads. First-strand cDNA was synthesized from all RNA with the Mint cDNA synthesis kit, primed by a TRBC-specific oligonucleotide. Following uracil-DNA glycosylase treatment, a first 18-cycle PCR with universal primers M1SS and BC2_uni_R was performed on all cDNA. Concerning the study's data processing: For normalization, 1 million high-quality reads were randomly selected from each sample, with every read carrying a distinct molecular identifier. Reads sharing molecular identifiers were discarded rather than binned into consensus sequences. MiTCR, with a Q25 quality threshold and the strictest error-elimination algorithm, was used for CDR3 identification, clonotype clustering and error correction. A nonparametric unseen species model using Euler transformation provided a lower-bound estimate of total TCR beta diversity. TCRdb trimmed the raw reads at Q25, called clones with MiXCR and kept productive beta chains. Rows matching on CDR3 protein sequence are summarized as one entry with the most common DNA and genes. These V and J calls derive from TCRdb rather than the authors' analysis. In all, the sample holds hundreds of thousands of distinct CDR3 sequences, and about 47% of those were seen once. The ten largest make up around 18% of the sample.

Broader findings and caveats from the paper: As age increased, observed TCR beta diversity per million T cells dropped in a roughly linear way, and a significant reduction was already evident by age roughly 40. Total diversity estimates from one million sequenced T cells were considered lower bounds and underestimates. Because donor CMV infection status was unknown, age-related changes in expanded clonotypes were potentially confounded. Observed TCR beta diversity correlated strongly with the percentage of naive T cells measured by flow cytometry. Compared with the aged group, the long-lived group had more naive CD4+ T cells, fewer expanded clones and increased TCR diversity, suggesting age selection. Conclusive comparison of naive and antigen-experienced compartments was prevented by the profiling of bulk unsorted PBMCs.

Worth noting for this clonotype: What this receptor recognizes is not known. The record has no base qualities; no much larger clone is one base away.

This TCR was recovered from a man older than 75 in good health. The sequence is built from TRBV7-3 and TRBJ2-4, with the D gene uncertain. Sequenced material: blood. The bases are TGTGCCAGCAGCCCCGGTGCCAAAAACATTCAGTACTTC. This translates into CASSPGAKNIQYF.